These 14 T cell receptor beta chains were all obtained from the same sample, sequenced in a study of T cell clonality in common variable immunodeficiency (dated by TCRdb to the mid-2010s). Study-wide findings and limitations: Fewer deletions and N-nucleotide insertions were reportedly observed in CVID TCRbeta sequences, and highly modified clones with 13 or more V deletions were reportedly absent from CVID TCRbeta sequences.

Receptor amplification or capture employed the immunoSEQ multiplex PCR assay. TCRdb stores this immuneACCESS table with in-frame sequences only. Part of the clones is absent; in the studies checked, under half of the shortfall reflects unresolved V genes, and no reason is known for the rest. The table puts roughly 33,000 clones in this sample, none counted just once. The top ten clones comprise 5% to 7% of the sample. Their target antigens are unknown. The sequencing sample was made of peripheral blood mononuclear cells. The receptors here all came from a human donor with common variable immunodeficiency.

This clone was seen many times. CDR3 DNA (partial): TGTGCCTGGAGTACCCCCACTAGCGGGGGTTATGAGACC. Translation gives CAWSTPTSGGYET. The CDR3 as a whole reads CAWSTPTSGGYETQYF. The chain combines TRBV30 with TRBJ2-5, with 11 bases aligning to TRBD2. The sequence runs out 3 residues before the end of the CDR3; the remainder is reconstructed from the germline J gene. The CDR3 extends over 16 amino acids. Germline V gene sequence: CDR1 GTSNPN, CDR2 SVGIG (reference sequence). After removal of 2 bases from V and 5 bases from J, the junction contained 10 bases not matched to a gene.

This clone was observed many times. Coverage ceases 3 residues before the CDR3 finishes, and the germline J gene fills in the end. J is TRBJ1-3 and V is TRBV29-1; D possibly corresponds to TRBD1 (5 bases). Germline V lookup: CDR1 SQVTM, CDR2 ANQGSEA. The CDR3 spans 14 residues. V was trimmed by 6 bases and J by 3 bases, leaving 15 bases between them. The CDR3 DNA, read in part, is TGCAGCGTCTGGGACTCTAGGAGTGGAAACACC. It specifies CSVWDSRSGNT. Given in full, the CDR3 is CSVWDSRSGNTIYF.

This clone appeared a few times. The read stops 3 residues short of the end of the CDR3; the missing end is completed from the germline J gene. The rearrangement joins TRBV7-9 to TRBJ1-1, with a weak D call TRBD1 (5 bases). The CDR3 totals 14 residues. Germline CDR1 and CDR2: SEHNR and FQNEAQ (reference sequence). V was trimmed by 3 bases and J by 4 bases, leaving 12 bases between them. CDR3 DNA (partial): TGTGCCAGCAGCTTGAAGGGAAGGGGCACTGAA. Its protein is CASSLKGRGTE. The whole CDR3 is CASSLKGRGTEAFF. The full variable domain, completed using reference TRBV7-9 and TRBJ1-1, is DTGVSQNPRHKITKRGQNVTFRCDPISEHNRLYWYRQTLGQGPEFLTYFQNEAQLEKSRLLSDRFSAERPKGSFSTLEIQRTEQGDSAMYLCASSLKGRGTEAFFGQGTRLTVV.

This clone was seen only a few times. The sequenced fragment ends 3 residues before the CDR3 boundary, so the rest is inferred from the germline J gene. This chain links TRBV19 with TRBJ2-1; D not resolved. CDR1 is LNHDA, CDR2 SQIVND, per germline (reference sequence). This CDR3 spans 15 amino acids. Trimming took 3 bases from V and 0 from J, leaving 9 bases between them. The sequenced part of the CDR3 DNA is TGTGCCAGTAGTATGATGGGCCCCTCCTACAATGAG. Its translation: CASSMMGPSYNE. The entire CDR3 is CASSMMGPSYNEQFF.

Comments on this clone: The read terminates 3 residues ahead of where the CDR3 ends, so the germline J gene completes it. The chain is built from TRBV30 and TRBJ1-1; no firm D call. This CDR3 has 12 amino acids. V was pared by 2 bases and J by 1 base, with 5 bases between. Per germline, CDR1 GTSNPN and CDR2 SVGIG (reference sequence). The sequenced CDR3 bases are TGTGCCTGGAGTACAGAGAACACTGAA. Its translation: CAWSTENTE. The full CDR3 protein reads CAWSTENTEAFF.

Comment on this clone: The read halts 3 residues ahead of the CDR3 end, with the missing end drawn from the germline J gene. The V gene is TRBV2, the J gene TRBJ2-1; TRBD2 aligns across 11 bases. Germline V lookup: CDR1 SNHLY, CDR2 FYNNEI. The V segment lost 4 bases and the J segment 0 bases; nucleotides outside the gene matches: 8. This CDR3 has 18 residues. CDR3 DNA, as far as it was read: TGTGCCAGCAGTGGGCGACTAGCGGGACCAAGCTCCTACAATGAG. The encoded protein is CASSGRLAGPSSYNE. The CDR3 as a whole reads CASSGRLAGPSSYNEQFF.

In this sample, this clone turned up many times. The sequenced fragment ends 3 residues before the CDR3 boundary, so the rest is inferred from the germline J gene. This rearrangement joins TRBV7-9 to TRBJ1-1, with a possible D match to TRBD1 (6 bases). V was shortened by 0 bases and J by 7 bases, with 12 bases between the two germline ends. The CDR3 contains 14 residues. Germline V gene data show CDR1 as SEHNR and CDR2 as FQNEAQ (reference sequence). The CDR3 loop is CASSLAGVQGEAFF. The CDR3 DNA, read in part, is TGTGCCAGCAGCTTAGCCGGGGTACAGGGTGAA.

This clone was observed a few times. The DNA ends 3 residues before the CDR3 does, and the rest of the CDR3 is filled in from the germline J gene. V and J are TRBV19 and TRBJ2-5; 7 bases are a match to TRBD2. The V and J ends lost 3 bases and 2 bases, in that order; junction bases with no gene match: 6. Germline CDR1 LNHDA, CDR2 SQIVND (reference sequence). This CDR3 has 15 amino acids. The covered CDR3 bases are TGTGCCAGTAGTATGATCGGGGGAGGGCAAGAGACC. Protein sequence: CASSMIGGGQET. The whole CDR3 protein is CASSMIGGGQETQYF. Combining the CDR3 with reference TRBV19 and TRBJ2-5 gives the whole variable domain DGGITQSPKYLFRKEGQNVTLSCEQNLNHDAMYWYRQDPGQGLRLIYYSQIVNDFQKGDIAEGYSVSREKKESFPLTVTSAQKNPTAFYLCASSMIGGGQETQYFGPGTRLLVL.

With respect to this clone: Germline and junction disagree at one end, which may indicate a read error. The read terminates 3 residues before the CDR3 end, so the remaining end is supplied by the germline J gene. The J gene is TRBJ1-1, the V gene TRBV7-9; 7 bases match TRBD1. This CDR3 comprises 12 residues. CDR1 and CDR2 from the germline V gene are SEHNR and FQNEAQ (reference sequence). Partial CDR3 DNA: TGTTCCAGCAGTTCAGGGGGGACTGAA. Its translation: CSSSSGGTE. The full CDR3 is CSSSSGGTEAFF.

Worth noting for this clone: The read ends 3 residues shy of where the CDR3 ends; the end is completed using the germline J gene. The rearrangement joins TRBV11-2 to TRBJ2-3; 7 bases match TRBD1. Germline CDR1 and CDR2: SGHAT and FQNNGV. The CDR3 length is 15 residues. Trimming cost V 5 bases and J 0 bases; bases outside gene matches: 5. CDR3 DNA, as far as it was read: TGTGCCAGCAGCCCCACAGGGGATAGCACAGATACG. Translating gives CASSPTGDSTDT. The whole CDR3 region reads CASSPTGDSTDTQYF.

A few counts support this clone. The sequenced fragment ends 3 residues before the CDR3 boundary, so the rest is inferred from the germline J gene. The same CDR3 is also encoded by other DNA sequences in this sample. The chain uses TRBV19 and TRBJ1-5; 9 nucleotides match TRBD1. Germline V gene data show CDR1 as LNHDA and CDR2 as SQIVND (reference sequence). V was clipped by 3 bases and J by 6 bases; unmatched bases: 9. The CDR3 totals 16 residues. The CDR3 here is CASSMLGTGMLQPQHF. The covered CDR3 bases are TGTGCCAGTAGTATGCTAGGGACAGGGATGCTTCAGCCC.

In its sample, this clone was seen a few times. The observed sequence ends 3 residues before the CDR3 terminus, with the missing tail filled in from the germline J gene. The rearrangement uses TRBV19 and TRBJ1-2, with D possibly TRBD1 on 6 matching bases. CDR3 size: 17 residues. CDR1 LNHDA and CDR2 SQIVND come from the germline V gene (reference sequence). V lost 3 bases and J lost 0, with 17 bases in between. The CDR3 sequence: CASSMWRASGANYGYTF. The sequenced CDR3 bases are TGTGCCAGTAGTATGTGGAGGGCCTCAGGGGCTAACTATGGC.

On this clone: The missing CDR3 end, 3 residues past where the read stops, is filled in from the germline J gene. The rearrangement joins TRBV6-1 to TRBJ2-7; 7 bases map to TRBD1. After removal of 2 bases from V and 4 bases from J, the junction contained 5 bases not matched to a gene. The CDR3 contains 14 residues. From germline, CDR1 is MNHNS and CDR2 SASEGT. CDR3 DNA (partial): TGTGCCAGCAGTGAAACAGGGGTGAAGTACGAG. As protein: CASSETGVKYE. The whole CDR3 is CASSETGVKYEQYF.

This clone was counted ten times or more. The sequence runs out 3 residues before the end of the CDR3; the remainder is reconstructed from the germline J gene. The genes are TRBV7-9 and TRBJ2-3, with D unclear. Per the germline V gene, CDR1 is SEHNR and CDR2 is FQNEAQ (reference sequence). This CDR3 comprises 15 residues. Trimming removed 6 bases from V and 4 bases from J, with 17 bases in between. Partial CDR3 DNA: TGTGCCAGCAGAGCGCCCCATCAAGTGCCAGATACG. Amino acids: CASRAPHQVPDT. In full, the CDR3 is CASRAPHQVPDTQYF.